These 31 T cell receptor beta chains were sequenced from one sample in a study of T cell changes during pregnancy in multiple sclerosis. Sequencing used immunoSEQ multiplex PCR; TCRdb keeps in-frame clones, though not all of them. The sample has 100,000 to 150,000 clones, 93% seen once. The material sequenced was peripheral blood, taken before pregnancy. The receptors shown here come from a female donor with multiple sclerosis, enrolled in a pregnancy study.

The table lists this clone with a count of one. The chain uses TRBV30 and TRBJ1-2; no firm D call. V shed 1 base and J shed 6 bases, with 9 bases lying between them. The CDR3 consists of 12 residues. Germline lookup yields CDR1 GTSNPN and CDR2 SVGIG (reference sequence). The CDR3 DNA is TGTGCCTGGAGTGCTGACGGGGATGGCTACACCTTC. Its protein is CAWSADGDGYTF.

This chain links TRBV14 with TRBJ2-3; maybe TRBD1 (6 bases). The CDR3 is 17 amino acids. Trimming cost V 8 bases and J 3 bases, with 24 bases left between them. In germline, CDR1 is SGHDN, CDR2 FVKESK. The CDR3: CASPSTRMNRATDTQYF. DNA for the CDR3: TGTGCCAGCCCCTCGACAAGGATGAACAGGGCAACAGATACGCAGTATTTT.

The J gene is TRBJ2-3, the V gene TRBV7-2; TRBD1 agrees at 7 bases. V shed 5 bases, J shed 8 bases, and the junction held 10 bases outside the gene matches. CDR1 is SGHTA and CDR2 is FQGNSA in the germline V gene. The CDR3 extends over 14 amino acids. CDR3 in amino acids: CASSVDRVRGTQYF. For the CDR3, the DNA is TGTGCCAGCAGCGTAGACAGGGTTCGGGGTACGCAGTATTTT.

The chain recombines TRBV11-1 with TRBJ1-1; possible D gene TRBD1, 6 bases. Trimming cost V 7 bases and J 4 bases, with 16 bases left between them. Germline lookup yields CDR1 SGHAT and CDR2 FQDESV (reference sequence). The CDR3 sequence is 14 residues long. The CDR3 sequence is CASTLIETGTEAFF. Here the CDR3 DNA reads TGTGCCAGCACCCTTATTGAGACAGGCACTGAAGCTTTCTTT. Complete variable domain (other parts from reference TRBV11-1 and TRBJ1-1): EAEVAQSPRYKITEKSQAVAFWCDPISGHATLYWYRQILGQGPELLVQFQDESVVDDSQLPKDRFSAERLKGVDSTLKIQPAELGDSAMYLCASTLIETGTEAFFGQGTRLTVV.

This chain uses TRBV6-1 with TRBJ1-5, with a tentative D call TRBD1 (5 bases). V was clipped by 1 base and J by 7 bases, with 14 bases between them. Germline assignment: CDR1 MNHNS and CDR2 SASEGT. The CDR3 length is 15 residues. CDR3 DNA sequence: TGTGCCAGCAGTGAAGTGGGGCTCCACCTCCAGCCCCAGCATTTT. This encodes CASSEVGLHLQPQHF.

V gene TRBV5-4 combines with J gene TRBJ1-2, with TRBD1 identical over 12 bases. V shed 2 bases, J shed 14 bases, and the junction held 10 bases outside the gene matches. CDR1 and CDR2 from the germline V gene are SGHNT and YYREEE (reference sequence). This CDR3 has 14 residues. The CDR3 protein is CASSFSSGTGGQTF. The DNA of the CDR3 is TGTGCCAGCAGCTTTTCCTCCGGGACAGGGGGCCAAACCTTC.

The V and J genes are TRBV27 and TRBJ2-1; D might be TRBD2 (5 bases). Germline V gene lookup returns CDR1 MNHEY and CDR2 SMNVEV (reference sequence). The CDR3 runs 18 residues. The V end lost 5 bases, the J end lost 0 bases, and 20 bases lay between the germline ends. CDR3 amino acids: CASSLAQAVRTSYNEQFF. The DNA for the CDR3 is TGTGCCAGCAGTCTAGCTCAAGCAGTTCGAACCTCCTACAATGAGCAGTTCTTC.

The chain uses TRBV27 and TRBJ2-5, with TRBD2 matching over 15 bases. The germline CDR1 and CDR2 sequences are MNHEY and SMNVEV (reference sequence). Unmatched junction bases numbered 5, after V lost 7 bases and J lost 5 bases. This CDR3 contains 15 residues. CDR3 residues: CASTGLAGGLETQYF. The CDR3 nucleotides read TGTGCCAGCACCGGACTAGCGGGGGGGCTGGAGACCCAGTACTTC.

For this clone: It is unclear where the CDR3 begins or ends on the DNA, so no DNA is shown, and the CDR3 is as TCRdb lists it. V and J are TRBV27 and TRBJ2-1; the table's TRBD2 call for D was not verified on the DNA. The CDR3 numbers 18 amino acids, ends counted. CDR1 and CDR2 (germline): MNHEY, SMNVEV (reference sequence). CDR3 protein: CASSTSGLAGSSYNEQFF.

The chain uses TRBV2 and TRBJ2-7; perhaps TRBD2 as D (8 bases). CDR1 is SNHLY, CDR2 FYNNEI, per germline. The CDR3 loop spans 15 amino acids. The V end lost 3 bases, the J end lost 6 bases, and 18 bases lay between the germline ends. CDR3 protein: CASSDAGGQVSEQYF. In DNA form, the CDR3 reads TGTGCCAGCAGTGACGCGGGAGGACAGGTTAGCGAGCAGTACTTC.

The J gene is TRBJ2-3, the V gene TRBV19; D remains unclear. V gave up 5 bases and J gave up 0 bases, with 6 bases separating them. This CDR3 comprises 13 residues. Germline CDR1 is LNHDA and CDR2 is SQIVND (reference sequence). In DNA form, the CDR3 reads TGTGCCAGTAGTCCCCAGAGCACAGATACGCAGTATTTT. As protein: CASSPQSTDTQYF. Combining the CDR3 with reference TRBV19 and TRBJ2-3 gives the whole variable domain DGGITQSPKYLFRKEGQNVTLSCEQNLNHDAMYWYRQDPGQGLRLIYYSQIVNDFQKGDIAEGYSVSREKKESFPLTVTSAQKNPTAFYLCASSPQSTDTQYFGPGTRLTVL.

The chain combines TRBV7-3 with TRBJ2-1, with D possibly TRBD1 on 6 matching bases. Germline V CDR1 and CDR2: SGHTA, FQGTGA. Trimming pared 2 bases from V and 5 bases from J, leaving 13 bases between. This CDR3 region has 15 residues. For the CDR3, the DNA is TGTGCCAGCAGCTTAGTGGGGGCCAGGAACAATGAGCAGTTCTTC. Its protein is CASSLVGARNNEQFF.

The rearrangement uses TRBV5-1 and TRBJ1-2; maybe TRBD1 (5 bases). The CDR3 runs 13 residues. Germline CDR1 and CDR2: SGHRS and YFSETQ. Between the trimmed V and J ends, which lost 0 bases and 4 bases, there was a span of 7 bases. CDR3 coding DNA: TGCGCCAGCAGCTTGGACAGGATCTATGGCTACACCTTC. Translating gives CASSLDRIYGYTF.

The chain recombines TRBV7-3 with TRBJ2-1, with 7 bases fitting TRBD2. Unmatched junction bases numbered 11, after V lost 1 base and J lost 5 bases. Germline loops: CDR1 SGHTA, CDR2 FQGTGA. The CDR3 covers 17 residues. The CDR3 DNA follows: TGTGCCAGCAGCTTAAACTCGGCGGGAGTAGGGCACAATGAGCAGTTCTTC. Its protein product is CASSLNSAGVGHNEQFF. The entire variable domain, with the rest obtained from reference TRBV7-3 and TRBJ2-1, is as follows: GAGVSQTPSNKVTEKGKYVELRCDPISGHTALYWYRQSLGQGPEFLIYFQGTGAADDSGLPNDRFFAVRPEGSVSTLKIQRTERGDSAVYLCASSLNSAGVGHNEQFFGPGTRLTVL.

The J gene is TRBJ2-2, the V gene TRBV5-4; 10 bases map to TRBD1. The CDR3 spans 14 residues. The germline V gene encodes CDR1 SGHNT and CDR2 YYREEE (reference sequence). Germline trimming cut 9 bases from V and 6 bases from J; bases unmatched to any gene: 8. CDR3 residues: CATRTGGHAGELFF. DNA for the CDR3: TGTGCCACCAGGACAGGGGGGCACGCCGGGGAGCTGTTTTTT.

This chain links TRBV19 with TRBJ1-2; a possible D gene is TRBD1 (5 bases). The CDR3 has 15 amino acids. Germline V gene lookup returns CDR1 LNHDA and CDR2 SQIVND (reference sequence). The ends were cut back, 3 bases at V and 8 bases at J, with 19 bases in the middle. The CDR3 sequence is CASSIPTGLGSGYTF. In DNA form, the CDR3 reads TGTGCCAGTAGTATCCCAACAGGCCTAGGGTCGGGCTACACCTTC.

The V gene is TRBV6-1, the J gene TRBJ2-2, with D tentatively TRBD1 (6 bases). V lost 11 bases to trimming and J lost 3 bases, with 19 bases between them. CDR1 and CDR2 from the germline V gene are MNHNS and SASEGT. The CDR3 totals 15 residues. CDR3 in DNA: TGTGCCGCTAAATTAGACAGGACCTACACCGGGGAGCTGTTTTTT. Its translation is CAAKLDRTYTGELFF.

The rearrangement links TRBV12-5 to TRBJ2-3, with a tentative D call TRBD2 (5 bases). The CDR3 is 13 residues long. Germline CDR1 reads LGHNT; CDR2 reads FRNRAP. Trimming took 1 base from V and 3 from J, leaving 5 bases between them. DNA for the CDR3: TGTGCTAGTGGTTTGGGCGGGACAGATACGCAGTATTTT. It is translated as CASGLGGTDTQYF.

This chain connects TRBV6-5 to TRBJ1-2; perhaps TRBD1 as D (6 bases). Germline lookup yields CDR1 MNHEY and CDR2 SVGAGI. CDR3 length: 13 residues. Trimming stripped 6 bases from V and 8 bases from J, with 16 bases between. CDR3 in amino acids: CASSSNRALGYTF. The DNA for the CDR3 is TGTGCCAGCAGCAGTAACAGGGCCTTGGGCTACACCTTC.

The chain combines TRBV29-1 with TRBJ2-2; 7 nucleotides align to TRBD1. V was clipped by 0 bases and J by 6 bases; unmatched bases: 10. CDR1 SQVTM and CDR2 ANQGSEA come from the germline V gene. CDR3 length: 16 amino acids. For the CDR3, the DNA is TGCAGCGTTGAAGATTTTGCAGGGGGTGGATCCGGGGAGCTGTTTTTT. Its protein is CSVEDFAGGGSGELFF.

J is TRBJ2-6 and V is TRBV5-8; no clear D gene. V lost 6 bases and J 3 bases, leaving 7 bases between the germline ends. CDR3 length: 13 amino acids. Germline CDR1 is SGHTS and CDR2 is YDEGEE. Here the CDR3 DNA reads TGTGCCAGCACATTGCGTGGGGCCAACGTCCTGACTTTC. Its translation is CASTLRGANVLTF.

This sequence joins TRBV9 and TRBJ2-2, with 7 nucleotides matching TRBD1. V shed 7 bases and J 0 bases; nucleotides not matched to a gene: 3. CDR3 length: 14 residues. The V gene's germline CDR1 is SGDLS and CDR2 YYNGEE. CDR3 protein: CASGDSPNTGELFF. The CDR3 nucleotides are TGTGCCAGCGGGGACAGCCCGAACACCGGGGAGCTGTTTTTT.

The J gene is TRBJ2-7, the V gene TRBV7-8, with 10 bases identical to TRBD1. Germline CDR1 is SGHVS and CDR2 is FQNEAQ. This CDR3 comprises 14 residues. J gave up 2 bases and V 5 bases, and 3 bases lay outside the gene matches. CDR3 loop: CASSGGTGAYEQYF. The CDR3 nucleotides read TGTGCCAGCAGCGGGGGGACAGGGGCCTACGAGCAGTACTTC.

This clone was counted between two and nine times. The J gene is TRBJ1-1, the V gene TRBV5-1; D gene unclear. Germline CDR1 reads SGHRS; CDR2 reads YFSETQ. The CDR3 totals 15 residues. V was clipped by 0 bases and J by 5 bases, with 14 bases between them. CDR3 sequence reads: CASSLDRPRGTEAFF. CDR3 DNA sequence: TGCGCCAGCAGCTTGGACAGACCCCGAGGGACTGAAGCTTTCTTT.

The rearrangement uses TRBV6-5 and TRBJ2-5; no clear D. Trimming stripped 3 bases from V and 2 bases from J, with 10 bases between. CDR3 length equals 14 residues. The V gene's germline CDR1 is MNHEY and CDR2 SVGAGI. This chain's CDR3 is CASSYQSVQETQYF. CDR3 DNA sequence: TGTGCCAGCAGTTATCAAAGCGTGCAAGAGACCCAGTACTTC.

The chain couples TRBV29-1 to TRBJ2-7; no firm D call. The CDR3 has 13 residues. The V end was cut by 2 bases, the J end by 2 bases, with 10 bases between. In germline, CDR1 is SQVTM, CDR2 ANQGSEA. CDR3 in amino acids: CSVETELTYEQYF. CDR3 coding DNA: TGCAGCGTTGAAACGGAGCTAACCTACGAGCAGTACTTC.

The chain uses TRBV27 and TRBJ1-1; 9 bases line up with TRBD1. V trimming: 2 bases; J trimming: 0 bases; junction bases outside the gene matches: 7. The length of the CDR3 is 17 residues. Per the germline V gene, CDR1 is MNHEY and CDR2 is SMNVEV (reference sequence). The CDR3 loop is CASSLPGQGIMNTEAFF. CDR3 DNA: TGTGCCAGCAGTTTACCCGGACAGGGGATCATGAACACTGAAGCTTTCTTT.

In regard to this clone: This CDR3 is also generated by other DNA sequences in the sample. The V gene is TRBV9, the J gene TRBJ2-1, with 12 positions matching TRBD2. The CDR3 has 15 residues. Germline lookup yields CDR1 SGDLS and CDR2 YYNGEE. V dropped 0 bases and J dropped 7; count of bases not matched to a gene: 2. The CDR3 loop reads CASSVGTSGGNEQFF. The CDR3 region has the DNA TGTGCCAGCAGCGTAGGAACTAGCGGGGGGAATGAGCAGTTCTTC.

Written as DNA, the CDR3 is TGTGCCAGCAGCTTGGCGGCAGCGGGGGTGAACACTGAAGCTTTCTTT. This gives the protein CASSLAAAGVNTEAFF. The V and J genes are TRBV5-4 and TRBJ1-1; possible D gene TRBD1, 5 bases. Germline CDR1 SGHNT, CDR2 YYREEE (reference sequence). Trimming removed 0 bases from V and 0 bases from J, with 12 bases in between. The CDR3 sequence is 16 residues long. Full variable domain (remainder filled in from reference TRBV5-4 and TRBJ1-1): ETGVTQSPTHLIKTRGQQVTLRCSSQSGHNTVSWYQQALGQGPQFIFQYYREEENGRGNFPPRFSGLQFPNYSSELNVNALELDDSALYLCASSLAAAGVNTEAFFGQGTRLTVV.

The CDR3 DNA follows: TGTGCCAGCAGCCGCGCGGGGGGGGGCAACGAGCAGTACTTC. Translated: CASSRAGGGNEQYF. The rearrangement uses TRBV7-9 and TRBJ2-7; 9 bases are shared with TRBD2. J lost 5 bases, V lost 5 bases, and 7 bases had no gene match. CDR1 and CDR2 from the germline V gene are SEHNR and FQNEAQ (reference sequence). This CDR3 is 14 amino acids long. Complete variable domain (other parts from reference TRBV7-9 and TRBJ2-7): DTGVSQNPRHKITKRGQNVTFRCDPISEHNRLYWYRQTLGQGPEFLTYFQNEAQLEKSRLLSDRFSAERPKGSFSTLEIQRTEQGDSAMYLCASSRAGGGNEQYFGPGTRLTVT.

The rearrangement uses TRBV28 and TRBJ1-5; D unresolved. V lost 10 bases to trimming and J lost 1 base, with 17 bases between them. The germline gives CDR1 MDHEN, CDR2 SYDVKM. The CDR3 loop spans 15 amino acids. The CDR3 is CATRGGFCSNQPQHF. The CDR3 DNA reads as TGTGCCACCCGGGGAGGGTTCTGCAGCAATCAGCCCCAGCATTTT. Filled out from reference TRBV28 and TRBJ1-5, the complete variable domain reads DVKVTQSSRYLVKRTGEKVFLECVQDMDHENMFWYRQDPGLGLRLIYFSYDVKMKEKGDIPEGYSVSREKKERFSLILESASTNQTSMYLCATRGGFCSNQPQHFGDGTRLSIL.